This T cell receptor (beta chain) was sequenced in a study of cytomegalovirus exposure and HLA in healthy donors. Study as a whole: Genetic ancestry analysis placed around 76% of the 350 to 500 donors that were genotyped in the Caucasian-associated cluster.

The PCR had 60 Vbeta and 13 Jbeta primers. TCRdb keeps only in-frame clones here, not all; method: immunoSEQ multiplex PCR. The sample has 100,000 to 150,000 clones, less than 85% seen once. V was clipped by 4 bases and J by 1 base, with 11 bases between them. Germline CDR1 reads SGHTS; CDR2 reads YDEGEE. The CDR3 consists of 14 residues. Study findings and constraints: A prior analysis recorded that most TCR beta V segments were productive about 90% or about 30% of the time.

A remark on this clone: Its antigen is still unknown.

The sequence was obtained from a female donor in good health and CMV-seronegative. This rearrangement joins TRBV5-8 to TRBJ1-1; D ambiguous. Input material: PBMCs. The CDR3, as DNA: TGTGCCAGCAGCCGAAGCTACCAGAACACTGAAGCTTTCTTT. Protein: CASSRSYQNTEAFF. Looking up the rest from reference TRBV5-8 and TRBJ1-1 gives the full variable domain: EAGVTQSPTHLIKTRGQQATLRCSPISGHTSVYWYQQALGLGLQFLLWYDEGEERNRGNFPPRFSGRQFPNYSSELNVNALELEDSALYLCASSRSYQNTEAFFGQGTRLTVV.